The present TCR beta chain was sequenced within a study of cytotoxic CD8 clonotypes in ibrutinib-treated CLL (dated by TCRdb to the early 2020s). Some background on the complete study: The cohort had over ten relapsed/refractory and 15 treatment-naive patients; fewer than 18 were IGHV unmutated. Partial responses were observed in roughly 24 patients and complete responses in 2; after a median follow-up of 68 months, remission was maintained in approximately 15 patients and progression was observed in roughly twelve. Response samples were taken after a median of approximately 12 months on treatment, ranging from about 6 to 36 months. Samples averaged approximately 250,000 productive templates and 80,000 to 100,000 productive rearrangements. Of the 90 or so participants in the trial, roughly 25 had longitudinal samples available. Cryopreserved peripheral blood mononuclear cells were collected before treatment, at response, and at either disease progression or sustained remission.

Overall study outcomes, separate from this receptor: Clonality increased at ibrutinib response, stayed stable in sustained remission, and fell back toward baseline at progression. Public clonotypes were rare and either shrank or stayed stable during treatment, and the rise in clonality at ibrutinib response reflected expansion of private clonotypes. Baseline clonality exceeded that of age-matched healthy donors and correlated strongly with circulating CD8+ T-cell counts. Sampling times were not matched between sustained-remission and progressing patients, and lymph node repertoires were not studied.

For TCR beta library preparation, around 2.1 micrograms of genomic DNA were extracted from the cryopreserved PBMCs. Longitudinal blood samples from CLL patients on ibrutinib monotherapy were analyzed using high-throughput TCR beta sequencing. The patients were enrolled in a single-center, open-label phase 2 trial of ibrutinib monotherapy. CDR1 is given as SGHDN and CDR2 as FVKESK, both from the germline V gene. The CDR3 starts with the cysteine, ends with the phenylalanine, and has 16 residues. Here the CDR3 DNA is all that survives: 48 bases in frame from base 1. At the junction V is shortened by 4 bases and J by 0 bases, with 13 bases in between. As concerns this clone: The antigen it binds to is not known. Per-nucleotide qualities are absent, and no much larger clonotype sits a single base away.

The goal of deep resolution MiSeq sequencing was a depth between 1 in 1 million and 1 in 200,000 T cells, and coverage averaged 10x per clonotype. The immunoSEQ hsTCRB Kit was used to generate TCR beta libraries. For the original study's pipeline: ImmunoSEQ Data Assistant and ImmunoSEQ Analyzer were used for data analysis, and V, D and J genes were assigned according to IMGT definitions. Clonality, with values ranging from 0 to 1, was calculated as one minus the normalized Shannon entropy of productive rearrangement frequencies. Only overrepresented clonotypes making up at least 0.05% of the repertoire of each patient were included in the public clonotype analysis. About a dozen repertoires from age-matched healthy donors, obtained from immuneACCESS, served as clonality controls. This immuneACCESS table, as held by TCRdb, lists in-frame sequences with V and J called but not all clones. Of the missing ones, under half trace to an unresolved V gene in checked studies; the others have no known cause. The DNA was the basis for D and trimming; V, J and clone size are from that table. The sample yields about 310,000 clones; roughly 85% were counted once. The leading ten clones occupy roughly 7% of the sample.

Sequencing was performed on PBMCs, taken before ibrutinib treatment. The clonotype was recovered from a human donor with chronic lymphocytic leukemia. The V gene is TRBV14 and the J gene is TRBJ1-3, and possibly TRBD1, on 6 matching bases. The CDR3 sequence is CASSRAQGISGNTIYF. The nucleotide sequence is given as TGTGCCAGCAGCCGCGCGCAGGGGATCTCTGGAAACACCATATATTTT.